The subject of this entry is one T cell receptor beta chain. This sample is part of a study of blood T cell repertoires in COVID-19. Study in general: COVID-19 samples, acute and convalescent, were from the United States, Italy and Spain. T cells, B-cell-depleted T cells, or PBMCs supplied cDNA or gDNA.

This CDR3 contains 15 residues. Germline V gene data show CDR1 as DFQATT and CDR2 as SNEGSKA (reference sequence). V gave up 3 bases and J gave up 6 bases; unmatched junction bases: 10. In the study's own analysis: Researchers report that nucleated cell counts were estimated from reference gene primer amplification. The assay was immunoSEQ multiplex PCR, and TCRdb's table has in-frame clones only and misses some. That table gives V, J and clone size, and the DNA gave D and trimming. The sample lists approximately 220,000 clones, about 87% occurring once. The genes are TRBV20-1 and TRBJ2-3; 9 positions match TRBD2. This clonotype was sampled from a man between 60 and 75 years old with acute or convalescent COVID-19. Sequencing was carried out using peripheral blood. In DNA, the CDR3 is TGCAGTGCTAGTCTTTTGTTGGGACTAGCCGATACGCAGTATTTT. Residues: CSASLLLGLADTQYF.